Described below is a single T cell receptor (beta chain) sequence and its context. The data belong to a study of blood T cell repertoires in COVID-19. Original analysis: Quantification of nucleated cells was approximated via reference gene primer amplification. The method was immunoSEQ multiplex PCR; TCRdb's version includes in-frame clones alone and lacks a portion of them. That table is the source of V, J and clone size, and D and trimming were worked out from the DNA. The table records approximately 360,000 clones, roughly 88% of them present only once. Living in about two dozen US areas, the participants were between about 18 and 100 years of age. This TCR derives from a woman younger than 45 with acute COVID-19. The sequencing sample was made of PBMCs or T cells enriched from blood (not recorded which).

The CDR3 DNA sequence: TGCAGTGCTAGTGCCCCTTCGGACAGGGACTGGGACGAGCAGTACTTC. Protein product: CSASAPSDRDWDEQYF. The gene calls are TRBV20-1 and TRBJ2-7, with 8 bases that match TRBD1. This CDR3 is 16 amino acids long. Germline V gene sequence: CDR1 DFQATT, CDR2 SNEGSKA (reference sequence). Losses at the gene ends were 3 bases for V and 5 bases for J; bases not matched to a gene: 15.